The next 25 T cell receptor beta chains were all read from a single sample in a study of PD-1 blockade in classical Hodgkin lymphoma. TCRdb keeps only in-frame clones here, not all; method: immunoSEQ multiplex PCR. The sample yields 28,000 or so clones, over 60% seen once. Time point meaning: cycle 4 day 1 (C4D1), after 5 to 7 weeks of nivolumab. Relapse after autologous stem cell transplantation occurred in every patient, and brentuximab vedotin exposure varied. Sequencing was performed on peripheral blood mononuclear cells (PBMCs), taken before the fourth cycle of nivolumab. These receptors all come from a human donor with classical Hodgkin lymphoma.

The chain is built from TRBV29-1 and TRBJ2-1; D unresolved. This CDR3 has 12 residues. Trimming stripped 4 bases from V and 0 bases from J, with 4 bases between. Germline V gene data show CDR1 as SQVTM and CDR2 as ANQGSEA. DNA of the CDR3: TGCAGCGTTGGCAGCTCCTACAATGAGCAGTTCTTC. It codes for CSVGSSYNEQFF.

This clone was found a few times. The chain links TRBV6-1 to TRBJ2-3; 14 bases align to TRBD2. This CDR3 region has 15 residues. Per germline, CDR1 MNHNS and CDR2 SASEGT. V trimming: 6 bases; J trimming: 10 bases; junction bases outside the gene matches: 9. CDR3 loop: CASRDMGLAGVSQYF. CDR3 coding DNA: TGTGCCAGCAGAGATATGGGACTAGCGGGGGTTTCGCAGTATTTT.

This clone was seen just once. The chain joins TRBV11-3 to TRBJ2-5; D remains unclear. The CDR3 extends over 15 amino acids. With 1 base removed from V and 2 bases from J, the gap between germline ends came to 11 bases. Germline lookup yields CDR1 SGHNT and CDR2 YENEEA. The CDR3 here is CASSLGFQPQETQYF. CDR3 DNA: TGTGCCAGCAGCTTAGGTTTCCAGCCTCAAGAGACCCAGTACTTC.

V usage is TRBV19 and J usage is TRBJ2-6, with D hard to call. Germline CDR1 is LNHDA and CDR2 is SQIVND (reference sequence). The CDR3 length is 15 residues. The germline V and J ends were trimmed by 2 bases and 0 bases, with 5 bases remaining between them. The CDR3 protein is CASSILGSGANVLTF. DNA for the CDR3: TGTGCCAGTAGTATATTGGGCTCTGGGGCCAACGTCCTGACTTTC.

The rearrangement uses TRBV30 and TRBJ2-7, with D hard to call. The CDR3 covers 13 residues. V lost 0 bases to trimming and J lost 4 bases, with 10 bases between them. The germline gives CDR1 GTSNPN, CDR2 SVGIG (reference sequence). The CDR3 loop reads CAWSVTDKYEQYF. The CDR3 DNA reads TGTGCCTGGAGTGTAACAGACAAATACGAGCAGTACTTC.

V is TRBV27 and J is TRBJ1-5; D remains unclear. CDR1 is MNHEY, CDR2 SMNVEV, per germline (reference sequence). This CDR3 region has 14 residues. V gave up 0 bases and J gave up 4 bases, with 7 bases separating them. The CDR3 is CASSLSSRNQPQHF. As DNA, the CDR3 is TGTGCCAGCAGTTTATCGAGCCGGAATCAGCCCCAGCATTTT.

The rearrangement joins TRBV15 to TRBJ1-2, with D tentatively TRBD1 (5 bases). The CDR3 is made up of 15 amino acids. In germline, CDR1 is LNHNV, CDR2 YYDKDF (reference sequence). Trimming removed 0 bases from V and 6 bases from J, with 14 bases in between. CDR3 coding DNA: TGTGCCACCAGCAGAGATATGCGGGGCGAGGATGGCTACACCTTC. Protein sequence: CATSRDMRGEDGYTF.

The genes are TRBV7-9 and TRBJ1-1; 10 bases agree with TRBD1. The V and J ends lost 5 bases and 10 bases, in that order; junction bases with no gene match: 13. Germline V gives CDR1 SEHNR, CDR2 FQNEAQ (reference sequence). The CDR3 is 15 residues long. The CDR3 loop is CASSRTGGSLAVAFF. The CDR3 DNA is TGTGCCAGCAGCCGGACAGGGGGAAGTTTAGCGGTAGCTTTCTTT.

The chain couples TRBV30 to TRBJ1-5; D gene ambiguous. V lost 2 bases and J 6 bases, leaving 11 bases between the germline ends. The CDR3 is 13 amino acids. Germline V gives CDR1 GTSNPN, CDR2 SVGIG (reference sequence). CDR3 protein: CAWSTDSRQPQHF. CDR3 coding DNA: TGTGCCTGGAGTACTGATTCGCGTCAGCCCCAGCATTTT.

The CDR3 nucleotides are TGTGCCAGCAGCTTAGGGTTCAGCGGGTCCCTCGCAGATACGCAGTATTTT. This encodes CASSLGFSGSLADTQYF. The chain uses TRBV7-2 and TRBJ2-3, with a weak D call TRBD2 (6 bases). V was pared by 1 base and J by 4 bases, with 18 bases between. Germline V gene lookup returns CDR1 SGHTA and CDR2 FQGNSA. CDR3 size: 17 residues.

This clone was found once. The V and J genes are TRBV7-3 and TRBJ1-1, with D tentatively TRBD1 (6 bases). Germline V gene lookup returns CDR1 SGHTA and CDR2 FQGTGA. This CDR3 is 16 amino acids long. With 3 bases removed from V and 4 bases from J, the gap between germline ends came to 18 bases. The CDR3 DNA reads TGTGCCAGCAGCTTCCGGGGGGCGCGGATAACCACTGAAGCTTTCTTT. Amino acids: CASSFRGARITTEAFF.

The chain uses TRBV6-4 and TRBJ1-2; tentatively, D is TRBD1 (5 bases). Germline assignment: CDR1 MRHNA and CDR2 SNTAGT. This CDR3 spans 14 amino acids. Deletions cut 0 bases from V and 4 bases from J, with 9 bases between. The CDR3 region has the DNA TGTGCCAGCAGTGACTCCGGGGGAGGCTATGGCTACACCTTC. This gives the protein CASSDSGGGYGYTF.

By share of the sample, this clone is medium-sized. The rearrangement links TRBV11-2 to TRBJ2-7; the D gene is possibly TRBD2 (7 bases). CDR3 length: 12 residues. Trimming removed 6 bases from V and 6 bases from J, with 12 bases in between. CDR1 is SGHAT and CDR2 is FQNNGV in the germline V gene. The CDR3 reads CASSPGGREQYF. The CDR3 coding sequence is TGTGCCAGCAGTCCCGGGGGGCGCGAGCAGTACTTC.

The J gene is TRBJ1-1, the V gene TRBV19; D unclear. The CDR3 spans 14 residues. V shed 5 bases and J shed 1 base, with 11 bases lying between them. CDR1 and CDR2 (germline): LNHDA, SQIVND (reference sequence). The CDR3 region is CASSPGLPNTEAFF. The CDR3 DNA reads TGTGCCAGTAGTCCGGGTTTGCCGAACACTGAAGCTTTCTTT.

V and J are TRBV29-1 and TRBJ1-5, with TRBD1 as a possible D gene (6 bases). Trimming left V 3 bases short and J 7 bases short, with 13 bases between. This CDR3 has 13 residues. CDR1 is SQVTM, CDR2 ANQGSEA, per germline. The CDR3 sequence is CSVDEGGDQPQHF. In nucleotides, the CDR3 is TGCAGCGTTGATGAGGGGGGAGACCAGCCCCAGCATTTT.

The table lists this clone with a few counts. J is TRBJ1-1 and V is TRBV6-6; D is perhaps TRBD1 (6 bases). V was cut by 0 bases and J by 1 base, with 12 bases left in between. The length of the CDR3 is 16 residues. CDR1 is MNHNY, CDR2 SVGAGI, per germline (reference sequence). In DNA form, the CDR3 reads TGTGCCAGCAGTTACTCAGGGGGGATCGGGAACACTGAAGCTTTCTTT. It encodes CASSYSGGIGNTEAFF.

V and J are TRBV6-1 and TRBJ1-3; D not certain. The CDR3 loop spans 14 amino acids. Germline V lookup: CDR1 MNHNS, CDR2 SASEGT. Trimming took off 10 bases at V and 6 bases at J, with 19 bases between the two ends. The CDR3 DNA is TGTGCCACCCTTATAGGGCGCTCGAAAAACACCATATATTTT. Encoded protein: CATLIGRSKNTIYF.

This rearrangement joins TRBV9 to TRBJ2-2; D uncertain. Trimming stripped 4 bases from V and 1 base from J, with 5 bases between. In germline, CDR1 is SGDLS, CDR2 YYNGEE. The CDR3 is 13 amino acids. The CDR3 nucleotides read TGTGCCAGCAGCCAGTTGAACACCGGGGAGCTGTTTTTT. Its translation: CASSQLNTGELFF.

This clone is medium-sized within its sample. The chain links TRBV28 to TRBJ2-5; D remains unclear. Trimming cost V 2 bases and J 5 bases, with 12 bases left between them. This CDR3 comprises 14 residues. Germline values: CDR1 MDHEN, CDR2 SYDVKM. The CDR3 protein is CASSLALEVETQYF. The CDR3 coding sequence is TGTGCCAGCAGTTTAGCCCTCGAGGTGGAGACCCAGTACTTC.

The chain recombines TRBV5-4 with TRBJ2-3; D is uncertain. This CDR3 spans 12 amino acids. The V gene lost 2 bases and the J gene lost 1 base, with 2 bases spanning the gap. Germline loops: CDR1 SGHNT, CDR2 YYREEE (reference sequence). The CDR3 DNA reads as TGTGCCAGCAGCTTCGGCACAGATACGCAGTATTTT. Amino acid sequence: CASSFGTDTQYF.

This sequence joins TRBV4-1 and TRBJ2-5; D gene unclear. CDR1 is MGHRA and CDR2 is YSYEKL in the germline V gene. V lost 4 bases and J 5 bases, leaving 11 bases between the germline ends. This CDR3 has 13 amino acids. The CDR3 loop is CASSRLGYETQYF. Here the CDR3 DNA reads TGCGCCAGCAGCCGACTGGGGTACGAGACCCAGTACTTC.

The J gene is TRBJ2-7, the V gene TRBV6-1; D is possibly TRBD1 (6 bases). The length of the CDR3 is 12 residues. Trimming removed 5 bases at V and 3 bases at J, with 8 bases between. The germline V gene encodes CDR1 MNHNS and CDR2 SASEGT. The CDR3 coding sequence is TGTGCCAGCAGTCTACAGGGCTACGAGCAGTACTTC. This sequence encodes CASSLQGYEQYF.

The chain combines TRBV9 with TRBJ2-1; no clear D gene. The CDR3 runs to 14 residues. Trimming left V 0 bases short and J 4 bases short, with 8 bases between. CDR1 and CDR2 from the germline V gene are SGDLS and YYNGEE. The CDR3 region has the DNA TGTGCCAGCAGCGTAGTACCGCCGTACAATGAGCAGTTCTTC. Its protein is CASSVVPPYNEQFF. The whole variable domain, filled in from reference TRBV9 and TRBJ2-1, reads DSGVTQTPKHLITATGQRVTLRCSPRSGDLSVYWYQQSLDQGLQFLIQYYNGEERAKGNILERFSAQQFPDLHSELNLSSLELGDSALYFCASSVVPPYNEQFFGPGTRLTVL.

The V gene is TRBV5-5, the J gene TRBJ2-7; D gene unclear. Germline CDR1 SGHKS, CDR2 YYEKEE (reference sequence). The CDR3 is 13 amino acids. The ends were cut back, 4 bases at V and 5 bases at J, with 13 bases in the middle. The CDR3: CASSPFWVDEQYF. The CDR3 nucleotides are TGTGCCAGCAGCCCTTTTTGGGTTGACGAGCAGTACTTC.

This clone was observed a few times. The chain joins TRBV27 to TRBJ2-2; D remains ambiguous. CDR1 MNHEY and CDR2 SMNVEV come from the germline V gene (reference sequence). The V end was cut by 2 bases, the J end by 2 bases, with 6 bases between. The CDR3 is made up of 14 amino acids. The CDR3 region is CASSLQVNTGELFF. In DNA form, the CDR3 reads TGTGCCAGCAGTTTACAGGTCAACACCGGGGAGCTGTTTTTT.